This record looks at one TCR beta chain sequence and its context. The target antigen is unknown. This entry belongs to a study of cytomegalovirus exposure and HLA in healthy donors. General study results and limits: Upon later analysis, TCR association rates were observed to vary by HLA locus, being highest for DRB1 and lowest for HLA-C. Available immune exposure information was restricted to CMV serostatus only. Later analysis identified a missense DCLRE1C variant that was linked to TCR beta V- and J-gene trimming. Productive rates of about 87% or about 30% were seen for most TCR beta V segments in an earlier analysis.

Trimming took 8 bases from V and 4 from J, leaving 15 bases between them. In germline, CDR1 is SGDLS, CDR2 YYNGEE. CDR3 size: 14 residues. PCR employed 60 Vbeta and 13 Jbeta primers. TCRdb keeps only in-frame clones here, not all; method: immunoSEQ multiplex PCR. Among roughly 190,000 clones listed, roughly 8.7% were seen once. Sequenced: PBMCs. This chain joins TRBV9 and TRBJ1-4, with D maybe TRBD1 (5 bases). The origin of this receptor is a woman younger than 45 in good health and CMV-seropositive. The CDR3 DNA is TGTGCCAGTTCTCCCGGGGACTTTAATGAAAAACTGTTTTTT. This encodes CASSPGDFNEKLFF. The full variable domain, with the rest looked up from reference TRBV9 and TRBJ1-4, is DSGVTQTPKHLITATGQRVTLRCSPRSGDLSVYWYQQSLDQGLQFLIQYYNGEERAKGNILERFSAQQFPDLHSELNLSSLELGDSALYFCASSPGDFNEKLFFGSGTQLSVL.